This T cell receptor beta chain appears in the sequencing data of a study of CD8+ T cells in alopecia areata. CDR3 size: 18 residues. The ends lost 6 bases at V and 2 bases at J; junction bases unmatched: 16. Germline lookup yields CDR1 SGHDT and CDR2 YYEEEE. Sequencing templates came from extracted RNA that was reverse transcribed into cDNA. TCRdb's table, derived via immunoSEQ multiplex PCR, lists solely in-frame clones and lacks some. The table has 110,000 to 150,000 clones, 70% to 90% seen once. The treatment denotes: oral pan-JAK inhibitor, 5-10 mg twice daily. This sequence joins TRBV5-6 and TRBJ2-3, with 9 bases identical to TRBD1. The receptor comes from a human donor with alopecia areata. The sequenced sample was CD8+ T cells sorted from blood, obtained at week 4, from a patient treated with tofacitinib. CDR3 in amino acids: CASTSPTTGGFVTDTQYF. In DNA form, the CDR3 reads TGTGCCAGCACATCCCCAACTACAGGGGGCTTCGTCACAGATACGCAGTATTTT.